The clone carrying this T cell receptor beta chain was picked up a small number of times. The data derive from a study of blood T cell repertoires in COVID-19. In the study overall: Specimens from acute and convalescent COVID-19 originated in the United States, Italy and Spain.

Original analysis: It was from reference gene primer amplification that nucleated cell counts were estimated. Only in-frame clones appear in the TCRdb table, and some are missing; sequencing was by immunoSEQ multiplex PCR. That table supplies the V and J calls and clone size; D and trimming were determined from the DNA. Of more than 85,000 clones in the sample, nearly 90% were seen once. V was pared by 2 bases and J by 2 bases, with 12 bases between. This CDR3 has 15 amino acids. CDR1 is KGHSH, CDR2 LQKENI, per germline. The clonotype originates from a human donor in a cohort sampled during active COVID-19. The chain recombines TRBV18 with TRBJ1-1, with D tentatively TRBD1 (6 bases). Sequenced material: peripheral blood. The CDR3 is CASSPYRDTNTEAFF. CDR3 coding DNA: TGTGCCAGCTCACCATACCGGGACACAAACACTGAAGCTTTCTTT.